This passage covers 17 T cell receptor beta chains from one sample sequenced in a study of Ad26.COV2.S vaccination and SARS-CoV-2 variants. The protocol was immunoSEQ multiplex PCR, while the TCRdb copy is restricted to in-frame clones and leaves out a portion. The table records 350,000 to 400,000 clones, 75% to 90% of them present only once. Treatment in this sample: 15 to 20 received Ad26.COV2.S at low or high dose, single or two shots; a few received placebo; per-sample allocation not given. Day 63 after the first injection of vaccine or placebo was the sampling time. Sequencing used peripheral blood, obtained in a trial of Ad26.COV2.S vaccine versus placebo. The receptors were sampled from a person between 18 and 59 years old who received the Ad26.COV2.S COVID-19 vaccine or a placebo.

V gene TRBV6-6 combines with J gene TRBJ1-6; D is uncertain. The CDR3 runs to 15 residues. Germline V lookup: CDR1 MNHNY, CDR2 SVGAGI (reference sequence). V dropped 8 bases and J dropped 0 bases, with 11 bases sitting between them. CDR3 sequence reads: CASGSASSYNSPLHF. The CDR3 DNA reads TGTGCCAGCGGCAGCGCGAGCTCCTATAATTCACCCCTCCACTTT.

This clone was detected a few times. The chain recombines TRBV3-1 (or the pseudogene TRBV3-2) with TRBJ1-6; tentative D call: TRBD1 (5 bases). This CDR3 has 16 amino acids. Germline CDR1 LGHDT, CDR2 YNNKEL (reference sequence). Trimming removed 1 base from V and 9 bases from J, with 16 bases in between. CDR3 protein: CASSQAQYGGISPLHF. The CDR3, as DNA: TGTGCCAGCAGCCAAGCTCAGTATGGGGGAATTTCACCCCTCCACTTT.

This chain uses TRBV18 with TRBJ1-4, with 12 bases fitting TRBD1. With V trimmed by 2 bases and J by 6 bases, 7 bases remained unmatched. The CDR3 is made up of 17 amino acids. Germline CDR1 reads KGHSH; CDR2 reads LQKENI. The CDR3 sequence is CASSPLRDRGLDEKLFF. In DNA, the CDR3 is TGTGCCAGCTCACCATTACGGGACAGGGGGCTTGATGAAAAACTGTTTTTT.

The chain combines TRBV9 with TRBJ2-5; 9 nucleotides line up with TRBD2. This CDR3 has 15 residues. The germline gives CDR1 SGDLS, CDR2 YYNGEE. With 0 bases clipped from V and 3 bases from J, the junction kept 3 bases outside the gene matches. CDR3 in amino acids: CASSVGSSGKETQYF. In DNA, the CDR3 is TGTGCCAGCAGCGTAGGGTCTAGCGGGAAAGAGACCCAGTACTTC.

This clone has only one observation. V usage is TRBV12-3 or TRBV12-4 and J usage is TRBJ1-5; D is ambiguous. The CDR3 is 13 amino acids. The V end was cut by 1 base, the J end by 7 bases, with 8 bases between. CDR3 protein: CASSLETNQPQHF. The CDR3 DNA is TGTGCCAGCAGTTTAGAGACAAACCAGCCCCAGCATTTT.

The gene calls are TRBV19 and TRBJ2-2; D gene ambiguous. CDR1 is LNHDA, CDR2 SQIVND, per germline (reference sequence). Trimming pared 6 bases from V and 8 bases from J, leaving 10 bases between. The CDR3 runs to 12 residues. CDR3 residues: CASSAIGGELFF. The DNA of the CDR3 is TGTGCCAGTAGCGCCATTGGAGGGGAGCTGTTTTTT.

V is TRBV5-4 and J is TRBJ1-4; D is perhaps TRBD1 (6 bases). The V gene's germline CDR1 is SGHNT and CDR2 YYREEE (reference sequence). Trimming shortened V by 5 bases and J by 4 bases, and 18 bases separated the two germline ends. The CDR3 sequence is 16 residues long. CDR3 amino acids: CASSMGGRGYNEKLFF. CDR3 nucleotides: TGTGCCAGCAGTATGGGGGGCAGGGGTTATAATGAAAAACTGTTTTTT.

The chain has TRBV3-1 (or the pseudogene TRBV3-2) and TRBJ2-1, with a tentative D call TRBD2 (6 bases). There are 13 residues in the CDR3. From germline, CDR1 is LGHDT and CDR2 YNNKEL (reference sequence). Trimming removed 4 bases from V and 5 bases from J, with 9 bases in between. CDR3 amino acids: CASSPRLDNEQFF. CDR3 sequence (DNA): TGTGCCAGCAGCCCGCGACTAGACAATGAGCAGTTCTTC.

The CDR3 region is CASSFSGGGRARGTGELFF. CDR3 coding DNA: TGCGCCAGCAGCTTCTCCGGGGGCGGAAGGGCGCGGGGCACCGGGGAGCTGTTTTTT. The chain carries TRBV5-1 and TRBJ2-2; D may match TRBD1 or TRBD2 (6 bases each). Germline V gene lookup returns CDR1 SGHRS and CDR2 YFSETQ. Between the trimmed V and J ends, which lost 2 bases and 4 bases, there was a span of 24 bases. The CDR3 is made up of 19 amino acids.

This rearrangement joins TRBV19 to TRBJ1-1; D gene unclear. This CDR3 is built from 15 residues. Germline CDR1 LNHDA, CDR2 SQIVND (reference sequence). V lost 3 bases to trimming and J lost 0 bases, with 11 bases between them. The CDR3 loop is CASSIGLSMNTEAFF. The DNA for the CDR3 is TGTGCCAGTAGTATCGGTCTGAGTATGAACACTGAAGCTTTCTTT.

The rearrangement uses TRBV25-1 and TRBJ2-4, with D unclear. Germline V lookup: CDR1 MGHDK, CDR2 SYGVNS. The CDR3 is 13 amino acids. Trimming shortened V by 3 bases and J by 2 bases, and 5 bases separated the two germline ends. DNA of the CDR3: TGTGCCAGCAGTGATTGGCCCAAAAACATTCAGTACTTC. Translating gives CASSDWPKNIQYF.

The chain links TRBV28 to TRBJ2-5; D gene unclear. V was clipped by 4 bases and J by 1 base, with 22 bases between them. The CDR3 consists of 18 residues. The germline gives CDR1 MDHEN, CDR2 SYDVKM. The CDR3: CASSYTPLKVIGQETQYF. In DNA form, the CDR3 reads TGTGCCAGCAGTTATACCCCTCTCAAGGTAATCGGCCAAGAGACCCAGTACTTC.

With respect to this clone: Other nucleotide sequences from this sample produce the same CDR3. The chain employs TRBV2 and TRBJ2-7; 7 nucleotides align to TRBD1. CDR3 length: 12 amino acids. V was clipped by 5 bases and J by 4 bases; unmatched bases: 2. Per the germline V gene, CDR1 is SNHLY and CDR2 is FYNNEI. Written as DNA, the CDR3 is TGTGCCAGCAGTACAGGGGTGTACGAGCAGTACTTC. As protein: CASSTGVYEQYF.

This chain joins TRBV5-4 and TRBJ1-1; tentative D call: TRBD1 (5 bases). The CDR3 has 12 residues. Looked up from germline, CDR1 is SGHNT and CDR2 is YYREEE (reference sequence). V lost 4 bases and J 4 bases, leaving 8 bases between the germline ends. The DNA of the CDR3 is TGTGCCAGCAGCCTTGGGGCCACTGAAGCTTTCTTT. This sequence encodes CASSLGATEAFF.

The rearrangement joins TRBV6-5 to TRBJ1-2; a weak D match, TRBD1 (6 bases). CDR1 MNHEY and CDR2 SVGAGI come from the germline V gene. The CDR3 contains 15 residues. The V end lost 1 base, the J end lost 7 bases, and 16 bases lay between the germline ends. The CDR3 region is CASSYFDGQKGGYTF. The CDR3 coding sequence is TGTGCCAGCAGTTACTTCGATGGACAGAAGGGTGGCTACACCTTC.

The chain carries TRBV6-5 and TRBJ1-2; no firm D call. The CDR3 runs 15 residues. V was pared by 0 bases and J by 2 bases, with 10 bases between. Germline V gives CDR1 MNHEY, CDR2 SVGAGI. The CDR3 sequence: CASSYSIPRNYGYTF. DNA for the CDR3: TGTGCCAGCAGTTACTCGATTCCAAGGAACTATGGCTACACCTTC.

The chain has TRBV3-1 (or the pseudogene TRBV3-2) and TRBJ2-1; D remains unclear. There are 13 residues in the CDR3. Germline CDR1 and CDR2: LGHDT and YNNKEL (reference sequence). V lost 4 bases and J lost 9, with 13 bases in between. The CDR3 region has the DNA TGTGCCAGCAGCCCGAATACGGCTGGTGAGCAGTTCTTC. Translation gives CASSPNTAGEQFF.